This TCR beta chain was sequenced during a study of blood T cell repertoires in COVID-19. On the study more broadly: There were acute and convalescent COVID-19 samples, and they came from the United States, Italy and Spain. The cDNA or gDNA used as material had been derived from T cells, B-cell-depleted T cells, or PBMCs.

The CDR3 is 14 amino acids. The V gene's germline CDR1 is SGHTA and CDR2 FQGTGA. Losses at the gene ends were 4 bases for V and 8 bases for J; bases not matched to a gene: 10. Original handling: Reference gene primers were amplified, and this amplification served to estimate nucleated cell counts. TCRdb's copy holds only in-frame clones and misses some; the assay was immunoSEQ multiplex PCR. Clone size and the V and J calls come from that table; the DNA yielded D and trimming. The repertoire has fewer than 85,000 clones, about 83% of them found once; the top ten carry more than 5%. A few counts support this clone.

The TCR comes from a woman in her sixties or seventies with acute or convalescent COVID-19. The chain recombines TRBV7-3 with TRBJ1-1; the match to TRBD1 covers 7 bases. Sequenced sample: peripheral blood. The CDR3 sequence is CASSSNSWTGEAFF. The CDR3 DNA reads TGTGCCAGCAGCTCCAACTCCTGGACAGGCGAAGCTTTCTTT.